This entry is about one T cell receptor (beta chain). Its antigen remains unidentified. This specimen comes from a study of T cell responses to AZD1222 COVID-19 vaccine. Study context: Pooled in the analysis were second doses at about 4 or about 12 weeks.

This CDR3 spans 15 amino acids. The germline V gene encodes CDR1 LNHDA and CDR2 SQIVND (reference sequence). The J segment lost 9 bases and the V segment lost 5 bases, leaving 12 bases of the junction unmatched. The assay was immunoSEQ multiplex PCR, and TCRdb's table has in-frame clones only and misses some. The data contain 120,000 to 150,000 clones, about 93% of them singletons. Overall study results and limits: Donors in the cohort were predominantly white British and more often female, and clonal diversity was possibly underestimated.

V and J are TRBV19 and TRBJ2-1; 8 bases are shared with TRBD2. The receptor's source is an adult in good health. This specimen was peripheral blood, taken on day 0 of AZD1222 vaccination. The CDR3 sequence: CASSPRRLAGSEQFF. CDR3 sequence (DNA): TGTGCCAGTAGTCCCCGGCGGCTAGCGGGTTCTGAGCAGTTCTTC.